The next 31 T cell receptor beta chains were all read from a single sample in a study of response to subunit inactivated influenza vaccine. A single record per CDR3 protein comes from TCRdb applying MiXCR to the RT-PCR reads. The sample lists around 580,000 distinct CDR3 sequences, over 9.5% occurring once. Sequencing used PBMCs from blood, obtained on the day of vaccination. The receptors come from a man in his fifties who received an inactivated influenza vaccine.

This chain links TRBV3-1 with TRBJ2-3; 12 positions match TRBD2. The CDR3 sequence is 18 residues long. Trimming took 11 bases from V and 0 from J; bases not matched to a gene: 15. CDR1 is LGHDT and CDR2 is YNNKEL in the germline V gene (reference sequence). The CDR3 coding sequence is TGTGCCTCCAGCTCGACTAGCGGGGGATTTTCTAGCACAGATACGCAGTATTTT. Its protein product is CASSSTSGGFSSTDTQYF.

This clonotype was seen more than once but under ten times. J is TRBJ2-3 and V is TRBV28, with a tentative D call TRBD1 (6 bases). The CDR3 contains 15 residues. V was cut by 7 bases and J by 1 base, with 15 bases left in between. The germline V gene has CDR1 MDHEN and CDR2 SYDVKM. The DNA for the CDR3 is TGTGCCAGCACCTTAGGGGGTCTTGGCACAGATACGCAGTATTTT. It is translated as CASTLGGLGTDTQYF.

The gene calls are TRBV5-1 and TRBJ2-5; 10 bases match TRBD2. CDR3 length: 14 residues. CDR1 is SGHRS, CDR2 YFSETQ, per germline. Trimming took 3 bases from V and 3 from J; bases not matched to a gene: 2. The CDR3 DNA reads as TGCGCCAGCAGCTCACTAGCGGGGAAAGAGACCCAGTACTTC. Residues: CASSSLAGKETQYF. Variable domain in full (rest from reference TRBV5-1 and TRBJ2-5): KAGVTQTPRYLIKTRGQQVTLSCSPISGHRSVSWYQQTPGQGLQFLFEYFSETQRNKGNFPGRFSGRQFSNSRSEMNVSTLELGDSALYLCASSSLAGKETQYFGPGTRLLVL.

This chain links TRBV19 with TRBJ2-1; 7 bases match TRBD1. CDR3 length equals 15 residues. CDR1 is LNHDA, CDR2 SQIVND, per germline (reference sequence). The V gene end was trimmed by 6 bases and the J gene end by 0 bases; junction bases not matched to a gene: 5. CDR3 sequence (DNA): TGTGCCAGTAGGTCGGGACAGATCTCCTACAATGAGCAGTTCTTC. Protein: CASRSGQISYNEQFF.

This clonotype showed up just a few times. This chain links TRBV5-6 with TRBJ2-1, with 9 bases fitting TRBD1. Germline values: CDR1 SGHDT, CDR2 YYEEEE. V gave up 4 bases and J gave up 6 bases; unmatched junction bases: 5. The CDR3 extends over 14 amino acids. The CDR3 reads CASSDGQGRNEQFF. For the CDR3, the DNA is TGTGCCAGCAGCGACGGACAGGGGCGCAATGAGCAGTTCTTC.

The rearrangement joins TRBV6-5 to TRBJ2-7; no clear D gene. The CDR3 totals 16 residues. From germline, CDR1 is MNHEY and CDR2 SVGAGI. Trimming shortened V by 0 bases and J by 1 base, and 13 bases separated the two germline ends. In DNA, the CDR3 is TGTGCCAGCAGTTACTCAGTTATTGGCGGATCCTACGAGCAGTACTTC. Protein: CASSYSVIGGSYEQYF.

The rearrangement links TRBV30 to TRBJ2-3, with D possibly TRBD1 on 6 matching bases. The V end lost 4 bases, the J end lost 4 bases, and 15 bases lay between the germline ends. The CDR3 consists of 14 residues. Germline CDR1 reads GTSNPN; CDR2 reads SVGIG (reference sequence). The CDR3 here is CAWTLQGIADTQYF. The CDR3 DNA is TGTGCCTGGACTCTACAGGGAATCGCAGATACGCAGTATTTT.

This chain uses TRBV7-2 with TRBJ2-7; the D gene is possibly TRBD1 (6 bases). Trimming removed 2 bases at V and 6 bases at J, with 11 bases between. CDR3 length: 13 amino acids. CDR1 is SGHTA, CDR2 FQGNSA, per germline. The DNA of the CDR3 is TGTGCCAGCAGCTTAAAACAGGGACCCGAGCAGTACTTC. The encoded protein is CASSLKQGPEQYF.

The V call is TRBV20-1, the J call TRBJ2-3, with D perhaps matching TRBD2 (5 bases). This CDR3 region has 14 residues. Germline V gives CDR1 DFQATT, CDR2 SNEGSKA (reference sequence). With 4 bases removed from V and 0 bases from J, the gap between germline ends came to 11 bases. The CDR3 nucleotides are TGCAGTGCTACCTCACGGGATAGCACAGATACGCAGTATTTT. This codes for CSATSRDSTDTQYF.

Here the CDR3 reads CASSDNPPGLAASYEQYF. CDR3 in DNA: TGTGCCAGCAGTGATAATCCCCCGGGACTAGCGGCCTCCTACGAGCAGTACTTC. This rearrangement joins TRBV2 to TRBJ2-7, with 11 bases identical to TRBD2. With 3 bases clipped from V and 0 bases from J, the junction kept 10 bases outside the gene matches. CDR3 length: 18 amino acids. Germline values: CDR1 SNHLY, CDR2 FYNNEI.

The chain uses TRBV5-1 and TRBJ2-1; a weak D match, TRBD1 (7 bases). Per the germline V gene, CDR1 is SGHRS and CDR2 is YFSETQ. The CDR3 has 14 residues. Trimming took off 7 bases at V and 6 bases at J, with 17 bases between the two ends. CDR3 sequence (DNA): TGCGCCAGCGCCGAGGGGGCTAGCGTCAATGAGCAGTTCTTC. Its translation: CASAEGASVNEQFF.

This clonotype was found many times. The CDR3 region has the DNA TGTGCCAGCAGTTTAGGGACCACCGGGGAGCTGTTTTTT. Amino acid sequence: CASSLGTTGELFF. V usage is TRBV12-3 or TRBV12-4 and J usage is TRBJ2-2; D call uncertain. V lost 1 base, J lost 4 bases, and 4 bases lay in between. This CDR3 is built from 13 residues.

In its sample, this clonotype was seen a few times. The rearrangement joins TRBV18 to TRBJ1-5; D remains ambiguous. The V gene's germline CDR1 is KGHSH and CDR2 LQKENI. The CDR3 has 12 residues. The ends were cut back, 3 bases at V and 7 bases at J, with 7 bases in the middle. CDR3 bases: TGTGCCAGCTCACCGAATTCGCAGCCCCAGCATTTT. Translating it yields CASSPNSQPQHF.

In its sample, this clonotype was seen a few times. V is TRBV27 and J is TRBJ2-1, with a tentative D call TRBD2 (5 bases). The V end was cut by 0 bases, the J end by 9 bases, with 15 bases between. Germline V gene data show CDR1 as MNHEY and CDR2 as SMNVEV (reference sequence). This CDR3 comprises 15 residues. CDR3 residues: CASSLSALARREQFF. DNA of the CDR3: TGTGCCAGCAGTTTATCGGCCCTAGCACGGCGTGAGCAGTTCTTC.

The chain links TRBV15 to TRBJ1-4; D is unresolved. The V and J ends lost 1 base and 5 bases respectively, with 11 bases between them. Germline CDR1 is LNHNV and CDR2 is YYDKDF (reference sequence). CDR3 length equals 15 residues. The CDR3 DNA reads as TGTGCCACCAGCAGAGTACCAGCTGGAAATGAAAAACTGTTTTTT. Encoded protein: CATSRVPAGNEKLFF. The full variable domain, completed using reference TRBV15 and TRBJ1-4, is DAMVIQNPRYQVTQFGKPVTLSCSQTLNHNVMYWYQQKSSQAPKLLFHYYDKDFNNEADTPDNFQSRRPNTSFCFLDIRSPGLGDTAMYLCATSRVPAGNEKLFFGSGTQLSVL.

In its sample, this clonotype was seen a few times. This chain joins TRBV20-1 and TRBJ2-5; D ambiguous. This CDR3 has 15 amino acids. Germline V CDR1 and CDR2: DFQATT, SNEGSKA (reference sequence). Trimming stripped 0 bases from V and 5 bases from J, with 16 bases between. CDR3: CSARDLRKAEETQYF. In DNA, the CDR3 is TGCAGTGCTAGAGATCTAAGAAAGGCGGAGGAGACCCAGTACTTC.

The table lists this clonotype with a few counts. The chain employs TRBV6-5 and TRBJ2-1; 9 nucleotides align to TRBD2. The V segment lost 2 bases and the J segment 10 bases; nucleotides outside the gene matches: 9. The CDR3 consists of 15 residues. In germline, CDR1 is MNHEY, CDR2 SVGAGI. As DNA, the CDR3 is TGTGCCAGCAGTTACGCGGGAGGGAATCTTAGGGAGCAGTTCTTC. This sequence encodes CASSYAGGNLREQFF.

The chain combines TRBV5-1 with TRBJ2-2; the D gene is possibly TRBD1 (5 bases). The CDR3 has 15 amino acids. Germline V gene lookup returns CDR1 SGHRS and CDR2 YFSETQ. Between the trimmed V and J ends, which lost 1 base and 4 bases, there was a span of 11 bases. The CDR3 loop reads CASSLIAGATGELFF. DNA for the CDR3: TGCGCCAGCAGCTTGATAGCTGGGGCCACCGGGGAGCTGTTTTTT.

The chain couples TRBV12-3 or TRBV12-4 to TRBJ2-7; D is unresolved. Trimming shortened V by 6 bases and J by 4 bases, and 13 bases separated the two germline ends. The CDR3 runs to 13 residues. CDR3 amino acids: CASSPTTEYEQYF. The CDR3 DNA is TGTGCCAGCAGCCCGACGACGGAGTACGAGCAGTACTTC.

This clonotype was observed at least ten times. The CDR3 loop is CSVASGRQGSYNEQFF. CDR3 coding DNA: TGCAGTGTGGCTAGCGGGAGGCAGGGGTCCTACAATGAGCAGTTCTTC. The gene calls are TRBV20-1 and TRBJ2-1, with TRBD2 identical over 11 bases. The V gene end was trimmed by 7 bases and the J gene end by 1 base; junction bases not matched to a gene: 9. The CDR3 loop spans 16 amino acids. From germline, CDR1 is DFQATT and CDR2 SNEGSKA (reference sequence).

As concerns this clonotype: This clone may be a read error of a much larger clone one base away. The conserved phenylalanine or tryptophan is not found at the CDR3 terminus, so this likely reflects a read error. The chain joins TRBV27 to TRBJ2-7; D possibly corresponds to TRBD1 (6 bases). Germline loops: CDR1 MNHEY, CDR2 SMNVEV (reference sequence). Trimming left V 3 bases short and J 5 bases short, with 17 bases between. The CDR3 totals 15 residues. CDR3 protein: CASSFHPTGMDEQYS. As DNA, the CDR3 is TGTGCCAGCAGTTTCCACCCAACAGGGATGGACGAGCAGTACTCC.

This clonotype was recorded a few times. CDR3 nucleotide sequence: TGTGCCAGCAGTGTTGACACGTACCAAGAGACCCAGTACTTC. Protein sequence: CASSVDTYQETQYF. The chain has TRBV2 and TRBJ2-5, with D unresolved. Germline-derived CDR1 and CDR2 are SNHLY and FYNNEI. This CDR3 has 14 amino acids. Deletions cut 4 bases from V and 0 bases from J, with 9 bases between.

A remark on this clonotype: The DNA is left out, because the CDR3 cannot be placed on it with certainty; the CDR3 is given as TCRdb lists it. The chain couples TRBV21-1 to TRBJ2-2; the DNA was not used to check the table's D call, TRBD2. TRBV21-1 is a documented pseudogene. 19 amino acids form the CDR3, both terminal residues included. CDR3: CASSKGVASGNTDTGELFF.

The chain has TRBV7-9 and TRBJ1-2; D might be TRBD1 (5 bases). From germline, CDR1 is SEHNR and CDR2 FQNEAQ (reference sequence). The V gene lost 7 bases and the J gene lost 0 bases, with 12 bases spanning the gap. This CDR3 comprises 14 residues. This chain's CDR3 is CASTVTDPNYGYTF. CDR3 coding DNA: TGTGCCAGCACGGTGACAGACCCTAACTATGGCTACACCTTC.

This clonotype was counted between two and nine times. The chain is built from TRBV5-5 and TRBJ2-3; no definite D call. With 0 bases removed from V and 4 bases from J, the gap between germline ends came to 12 bases. The CDR3 consists of 15 residues. Germline V gene data show CDR1 as SGHKS and CDR2 as YYEKEE (reference sequence). The DNA of the CDR3 is TGTGCCAGCAGCTTGGGCCTGTCCCGGCCAGATACGCAGTATTTT. Protein sequence: CASSLGLSRPDTQYF.

The chain carries TRBV12-3 or TRBV12-4 and TRBJ2-7, with D perhaps TRBD1 (6 bases). V lost 5 bases and J 3 bases, leaving 14 bases between the germline ends. The CDR3 sequence is 14 residues long. CDR3 protein: CASSTPGQIYEQYF. CDR3 coding DNA: TGTGCCAGCAGTACACCGGGACAAATCTACGAGCAGTACTTC.

CDR3 nucleotide sequence: TGTGCCAGCAGCCTCGTAGGGCTGGGACTAGCGTACTACGAGCAGTACTTC. Its protein product is CASSLVGLGLAYYEQYF. V and J are TRBV7-2 and TRBJ2-7, with 10 bases aligning to TRBD2. Per the germline V gene, CDR1 is SGHTA and CDR2 is FQGNSA. The CDR3 extends over 17 amino acids. The ends lost 5 bases at V and 3 bases at J; junction bases unmatched: 13.

V is TRBV6-5 and J is TRBJ1-2; D not resolved. Germline V lookup: CDR1 MNHEY, CDR2 SVGAGI. CDR3 length: 13 residues. Between the trimmed V and J ends, which lost 2 bases and 7 bases, there was a span of 11 bases. CDR3 coding DNA: TGTGCCAGCAGTTACGGAAGGGCCGGTGGCTACACCTTC. This codes for CASSYGRAGGYTF.

This clonotype appeared a few times. The V call is TRBV6-2 or TRBV6-3, the J call TRBJ1-1; 7 bases match TRBD1. The CDR3 is 15 residues long. CDR1 is MNHEY and CDR2 is SVGEGT in the germline V gene. The trim removed 6 bases at V and 3 bases at J, leaving 10 bases unmatched. The CDR3 sequence is CASSLRQGGYTEAFF. CDR3 sequence (DNA): TGTGCCAGCAGCCTAAGGCAGGGGGGCTACACTGAAGCTTTCTTT.

This clonotype was counted only a few times. The chain is built from TRBV7-2 and TRBJ2-2, with 12 bases matching TRBD2. The CDR3 sequence is 17 residues long. V lost 0 bases to trimming and J lost 8 bases; unmatched junction nucleotides: 7. Germline CDR1 and CDR2: SGHTA and FQGNSA. The CDR3: CASSLALAGGPSGELFF. CDR3 in DNA: TGTGCCAGCAGCTTAGCCCTAGCGGGAGGGCCCTCTGGGGAGCTGTTTTTT.

The sample holds many counts of this clonotype. This chain connects TRBV18 to TRBJ2-3, with D unresolved. Looked up from germline, CDR1 is KGHSH and CDR2 is LQKENI. The CDR3 runs 15 residues. The V end was cut by 2 bases, the J end by 1 base, with 10 bases between. CDR3 region: CASSPRLAGTDTQYF. CDR3 nucleotides: TGTGCCAGCTCACCAAGGCTGGCGGGCACAGATACGCAGTATTTT.